This T cell receptor beta chain is from a study of cytomegalovirus exposure and HLA in healthy donors (TCRdb year 2017). In the study overall: According to an earlier analysis of 587 of the donors, some 170 million T cells yielded roughly 100 million unique TCR beta sequences and approximately 280 Gb of sequence data. Every discovery cohort repertoire had been produced on one sequencing platform. Rather than drawing on any new phenotypic data, the later analysis identified candidate immune exposures from TCR beta sequences and the way those sequences occurred across donors. A separate validation cohort of roughly 130 different subjects was used in addition to the approximately 700-subject first cohort. HLA typing included class I and class II loci at four-digit resolution. Because of strong linkage in the cohort, five DR-DQ haplotypes were treated as single units for association and clustering. Donor age, sex, ethnicity and CMV serostatus were compiled alongside the repertoire data. The number of donors typed differed by locus, with 629-630 for A, B, C, DRB1 and DQB1, roughly 520 for DQA1, 600 to 610 for DPA1, and 450 to 480 for DPB1. About 320 gigabases of sequencing data and approximately 85 million unique TCR sequences were included in an early release covering about 700 HLA-typed donors. The study used immunosequencing to profile the T cell repertoires of 670 or so subjects and linked those repertoires to cytomegalovirus serostatus. An earlier analysis of nearly 600 of the donors applied high-throughput TCR beta sequencing to assess whether each TCR beta V gene segment acted as functional or pseudogenic. To predict cytomegalovirus infection status, the study combined high-throughput TCR immunosequencing, statistical association of individual TCRs with disease status, and machine learning. In a later analysis, previously published TCR beta repertoires from several hundred donors were re-analyzed and high-resolution HLA genotyping was added so that TCR occurrence patterns could be studied. Genome-wide SNP genotypes for about 65% of the roughly 700 donors were used in a later genetic analysis, which treated that subset as a discovery cohort. Of the 300 to 450 genotyped donors, roughly 76% were placed in the genetic ancestry cluster associated with self-reported Caucasian donors. Among around 400 genotyped donors of the cohort, an average of around 250,000 unique TCR beta nucleotide sequences was sequenced per donor, of which roughly 17% were non-productive. The study was designed to test whether signatures of past pathogen exposure could be identified by cataloging public T cell receptors. What the work shows at the level of the full study, not this receptor alone: Roughly uniform sequencing depth across donors was assumed in presence/absence analyses, although this assumption may not hold. In a later analysis, the rate of TCR association differed among HLA loci, with DRB1 alleles having the most associated TCRs and HLA-C alleles having the fewest. Because counts were too low, fewer than 20 rarely observed V segments, including chromosome 9 orphons, were excluded from the earlier analysis of 500 to 700 of the donors. A further reported finding was that TCR beta sequences accurately predicted the HLA-A and HLA-B alleles for most subjects in the first cohort. Because HLA typing was missing for some donors at each locus, association tests included only the typed subset. V-gene and J-gene trimming of TCR beta chains was associated with a missense DCLRE1C variant in a later genetic analysis, and the association was replicated in an independent cohort. Strong co-occurrence of HLA alleles, especially DR and DQ, made assigning TCR associations to individual alleles difficult. According to a later analysis, most CMV-associated TCR beta chains appeared to be HLA-restricted, and the HLA associations seemed to be driven largely by CMV exposure. A cluster of highly shared sequence variants was judged likely to represent a technical artifact of the sequencing pipeline. This cohort had only TCR beta chains sequenced, and the lack of alpha or paired-chain data limited which features could be detected. A later analysis found that HLA-associated TCR beta chains were more clonally expanded and had lower generation probabilities than equally common non-associated chains. For the cohort, immune exposure information was limited to CMV serostatus. The study gave a list of about 150 TCR beta chains associated with cytomegalovirus. A later genetic analysis reported fewer N-insertions in productive TCRs among donors in an Asian-associated ancestry cluster than the 666-donor mean. A few of the identified cytomegalovirus-associated TCR beta chains were confirmed in vitro to be specific for cytomegalovirus antigens. Cytomegalovirus status was reported to be diagnosed by the classifier with high specificity and sensitivity in both the original and validation cohorts. While some public TCRs were present in many individuals, most TCR sequences turned up only very rarely across donors. Linkage disequilibrium might explain the correlated functional status among segregating V segments, but an unknown experimental factor could not be excluded. Specific HLA alleles were associated with 15,000 to 20,000 TCR beta sequences at a false discovery rate of 0.05 in a later analysis. Broadly in line with IMGT annotations, most TCR beta V segments showed up in productive rearrangements about 87% or about 30% of the time in an earlier analysis of approximately 600 of the donors. Some IMGT-functional V segments, including TRBV6-2 and TRBV6-3, could not be distinguished by the 87-base-pair reads and were therefore excluded. The authors suggested that the approach could potentially be generalized to other disease states and immunological phenotypes. According to a later analysis, parvovirus B19, influenza, CMV and Epstein-Barr virus appeared linked to several top co-occurrence clusters.

The cohort comprised some 700 healthy bone marrow donors. All cohort members were sampled while nominally healthy, although unrecorded immune exposures were likely present. The donor tested CMV seropositive and was one of the 289 seropositive cohort members. A peripheral blood sample was provided by each donor, and peripheral blood mononuclear cells were used for TCR beta sequencing. The Qiagen DNeasy Blood Extraction Kit was used to extract genomic DNA from the blood cell samples. The library was produced with the immunoSEQ multiplex PCR assay. For the multiplex PCR, a mixture combining 60 forward primers for TCR Vbeta segments and 13 reverse primers for TCR Jbeta segments was used. The CDR3 region of rearranged TCR beta genes was amplified from genomic DNA with a multiplex PCR assay. The Illumina HiSeq System was used to sequence the amplified TCR beta libraries as 87-base-pair reads. The original methods were these. A later analysis tallied tens of millions of unique TCR beta chains across the approximately 670 repertoires, and 10 million to 11 million of those chains were shared by two or more donors. To remove PCR and sequencing errors, raw reads were error-corrected and collapsed into unique sequences using a nearest-neighbor algorithm that merged closely related sequences. V, D and J gene segments were assigned by aligning CDR3 sequences to IMGT reference sequences. Each retained sequence needed at least a six-nucleotide match to both a V gene segment and a J gene segment. A rearrangement counted as productive if the CDR3 had no stop codons and remained in frame with V and J, and every other rearrangement counted as non-productive. CDR3 was defined by IMGT convention, running from the second conserved V-encoded cysteine to the conserved J-encoded phenylalanine. The earlier analysis of a few hundred of the donors excluded any sequence lacking an unambiguous match to a single V gene segment. In an earlier analysis of 587 of the donors, V segments were called functional above 56.7% productive rearrangements and were called segregating when the between-donor standard deviation exceeded 5%. A statistical classification framework was built for diagnosing cytomegalovirus status from the catalog of TCR beta chain sequences. In a later analysis, V and J genes were assigned by comparing TCR nucleotide sequences against IMGT/GENE-DB human TR gene sequences. In a later analysis, CDR3 sequences and most-parsimonious VDJ recombination scenarios were assigned using the TCRdist pipeline. In a later analysis, each TCR beta chain was defined by its CDR3 amino acid sequence together with its V-gene family, and reads without a unique V-gene family were excluded. In a later analysis, several hundred highly shared, low-generation-probability nucleotide sequences were removed to address suspected cross-contamination and a sequencing artifact. In a later analysis, a clonal expansion index for each public chain was calculated from normalized within-repertoire ranks of inferred template counts. In a later analysis, generation probabilities were computed with a VDJ recombination model fitted to out-of-frame rearrangements, and the resulting probabilities were checked against IGoR. In a later analysis, TCR-TCR, TCR-HLA and TCR-CMV co-occurrence was scored with hypergeometric tests, and a repertoire-size bias correction was applied to TCR pairs. In a later analysis, false discovery rates were estimated by permuting HLA or CMV assignments 20 times. In a later analysis, co-occurring TCRs were grouped using DBSCAN, and TCRdist sequence similarity was added for clustering within HLA-allele-positive subsets. Repertoires with fewer than 30,000 or more than 120,000 public chains, plus five repertoires with anomalous nucleotide sharing, were excluded from co-occurrence clustering. TCRdb mirrors the immuneACCESS table, restricted to in-frame sequences. Some clones are absent from its copies; in checked studies, under half trace to an unresolved V gene, and the reason for the others is unknown. D and trimming come from the DNA, and the V and J calls and clone size come from that table. This sample comprises over 65,000 clones, around three quarters of them detected only once. In total, the top ten clones hold about 7.6% of the sample.

The CDR1 and CDR2 encoded by the germline V gene are MNHEY and SVGAGI. Trimming takes 7 bases from V and 0 bases from J, and the germline ends sit 15 bases apart. The CDR3 contains 15 residues, cysteine and phenylalanine counted. CDR3 DNA only is kept here, 45 bases in frame from base 1. About this clone: Its antigen remains unidentified. It has no much larger one-base neighbor in the sample; base qualities were not kept.

Source material: PBMCs. This chain is built from TRBV6-5 and TRBJ1-2; the D gene is perhaps TRBD1, on 6 matching bases. The TCR comes from a man between 60 and 70 years old in good health and CMV-seropositive. This receptor has the CDR3 CASNHRDTSNYGYTF. The nucleotide sequence is TGTGCCAGCAATCACCGGGACACCTCTAACTATGGCTACACCTTC.